This TCR beta chain derives from a study of graft-versus-host responses after intestinal transplantation. Concerning this clone: Antigen: not known.

The data were produced by immunoSEQ multiplex PCR, yet TCRdb's version contains in-frame clones alone and is incomplete. The sample consists of over 100,000 clones, over 80% of them appearing once. The sequence derives from a human donor who received an intestinal transplant. The specimen was unstimulated CD4+ T cells sorted from spleen or lymph node cells, collected before intestinal transplant.

The CDR3 DNA follows: TGTGCCAGCAGCTTAATATCGCCCCCCAGGGGCGTGAGCGGAAAACTGTTTTTT. Amino acid sequence: CASSLISPPRGVSGKLFF. This rearrangement joins TRBV7-8 to TRBJ1-4, with a tentative D call TRBD1 (6 bases). Germline lookup yields CDR1 SGHVS and CDR2 FQNEAQ. The V and J ends lost 2 bases and 10 bases respectively, with 26 bases between them. The CDR3 has 18 residues. The full variable domain, in which reference TRBV7-8 and TRBJ1-4 provide the parts outside the CDR3, is GAGVSQSPRYKVAKRGQDVALRCDPISGHVSLFWYQQALGQGPEFLTYFQNEAQLDKSGLPSDRFFAERPEGSVSTLKIQRTQQEDSAVYLCASSLISPPRGVSGKLFFGSGTQLSVL.